This T cell receptor (beta chain) was documented in a study of T-cell memory formation after mild COVID-19. Overall study: In these data, TCR clusters were largely donor specific.

It was 5'RACE with constant-segment primers that produced the TCR alpha and TCR beta cDNA libraries, which carried sample barcodes and UMIs. TCRdb analysed the 5' RACE reads with MiXCR anew, one entry per CDR3 protein. The profile shows roughly 600,000 distinct CDR3 sequences, about a sixth of them singletons. This clonotype was detected a few times. Its antigen is undetermined. General study findings and limits: Nothing confirmed that second-wave clones peaking on day 37 were specific for SARS-CoV-2.

This CDR3 region has 17 residues. The germline CDR1 and CDR2 sequences are LGHNA and YNFKEQ. The V end lost 0 bases, the J end lost 0 bases, and 12 bases lay between the germline ends. The receptor comes from an adult woman who had mild COVID-19 (a few samples of this study predate the infection). Cell type and time point are not known. J is TRBJ1-3 and V is TRBV4-2, with D unclear. Sequencing was done on a sample of PBMCs or a T cell subset sorted from them (not recorded which). Written as DNA, the CDR3 is TGTGCCAGCAGCCAAGATGGAGGAGCTCTCTCTGGAAACACCATATATTTT. It codes for CASSQDGGALSGNTIYF.